Shown below are 25 T cell receptor beta chains from a single sample sequenced in a study of regulatory T cells in long-lasting Graves disease (dated by TCRdb to about 2021). The meaning of the sample's time point label: persistent/refractory GD, antithyroid drugs over 5 years with positive TRAb. RNA was extracted from PBMCs in TRIzol for both TCR sequencing and RNA sequencing. To prepare the library, multiplex PCR was applied. TCRdb records Illumina HiSeq 4000 as the sequencer. To build TCR beta libraries, CDR3 regions were amplified by Arm-PCR using iRepertoire HTBI primers. TCRdb reprocessed the public reads (quality trimming at Q25 with fastp, clone calling with MiXCR) and kept in-frame beta chains. One record per CDR3 amino acid sequence lists the most common genes and DNA. The sample table contains almost 350,000 distinct CDR3 sequences; only one count was recorded for around 20% of them. Of the sample, approximately 31% falls within the top ten clones.

Material: peripheral blood mononuclear cells (PBMCs), obtained when the disease was refractory, from a patient treated with antithyroid drugs. The receptors were gathered from a female donor with Graves disease.

This clonotype was seen repeatedly, ten times or more. The chain recombines TRBV28 with TRBJ2-4; 7 nucleotides agree with TRBD1. Looked up from germline, CDR1 is MDHEN and CDR2 is SYDVKM. Unmatched junction bases numbered 6, after V lost 2 bases and J lost 2 bases. The CDR3 runs 16 residues. CDR3 nucleotides: TGTGCCAGCAGTTTAGTAGGGGGCGGGCCCAAAAACATTCAGTACTTC. This encodes CASSLVGGGPKNIQYF.

The J gene is TRBJ2-1, the V gene TRBV2; 7 bases line up with TRBD1. With V trimmed by 10 bases and J by 7 bases, 13 bases remained unmatched. The germline gives CDR1 SNHLY, CDR2 FYNNEI. The CDR3 is made up of 14 amino acids. The CDR3 DNA sequence: TGTGCCACCCAAGACAGGGTATCAAGTAATGAGCAGTTCTTC. Its translation: CATQDRVSSNEQFF.

This clonotype was detected ten times or more. The chain joins TRBV6-5 to TRBJ1-2; weak D call: TRBD1 (5 bases). The CDR3 totals 14 residues. Germline V CDR1 and CDR2: MNHEY, SVGAGI. Trimming took 2 bases from V and 8 from J, leaving 15 bases between them. CDR3 amino acids: CASSYTSRGHGYTF. CDR3 DNA sequence: TGTGCCAGCAGTTACACTTCACGGGGCCACGGCTACACCTTC.

This clonotype was observed a few times. The chain couples TRBV11-2 to TRBJ2-7; 7 bases are shared with TRBD1. Germline loops: CDR1 SGHAT, CDR2 FQNNGV. This CDR3 contains 13 residues. Germline trimming cut 3 bases from V and 6 bases from J; bases unmatched to any gene: 5. CDR3 DNA sequence: TGTGCCAGCAGCTTTCTACAGGGGCGCGAGCAGTACTTC. It translates to CASSFLQGREQYF.

There are many counts of this clonotype. V usage is TRBV20-1 and J usage is TRBJ1-5; tentative D call: TRBD1 (5 bases). Trimming cost V 1 base and J 14 bases, with 12 bases left between them. This CDR3 has 11 amino acids. Germline CDR1 and CDR2: DFQATT and SNEGSKA (reference sequence). The CDR3 nucleotides read TGCAGTGCTAGAGCGGGGCAGGGCGAGCATTTT. As protein: CSARAGQGEHF.

This clonotype was picked up many times. The V and J genes are TRBV5-1 and TRBJ1-2, with TRBD1 matching 7 bases. The V gene end was trimmed by 2 bases and the J gene end by 0 bases; junction bases not matched to a gene: 10. Germline V lookup: CDR1 SGHRS, CDR2 YFSETQ. CDR3 length: 17 residues. The CDR3 loop is CASSFGQVLLTNYGYTF. Written as DNA, the CDR3 is TGCGCCAGCAGCTTCGGACAGGTCCTCCTCACTAACTATGGCTACACCTTC.

This clonotype was observed at least ten times. The CDR3: CASSPKNEKLFF. The CDR3 DNA sequence: TGTGCCAGCTCACCGAAAAATGAAAAACTGTTTTTT. The V and J genes are TRBV18 and TRBJ1-4; D uncertain. CDR1 is KGHSH and CDR2 is LQKENI in the germline V gene. The CDR3 is 12 amino acids. The germline V and J ends were trimmed by 3 bases and 5 bases, with 4 bases remaining between them.

The rearrangement joins TRBV19 to TRBJ2-7, with D tentatively TRBD1 (5 bases). V was shortened by 1 base and J by 7 bases, with 14 bases between the two germline ends. Germline CDR1 reads LNHDA; CDR2 reads SQIVND (reference sequence). This CDR3 has 14 amino acids. The CDR3 sequence is CASSIGGSSGEQYF. CDR3 in DNA: TGTGCCAGTAGTATAGGGGGCTCATCGGGTGAGCAGTACTTC.

This clonotype occurred many times. The J gene is TRBJ1-4, the V gene TRBV18; TRBD1 might be the D (6 bases). CDR1 and CDR2 (germline): KGHSH, LQKENI. V was cut by 3 bases and J by 6 bases, with 14 bases left in between. This CDR3 has 15 residues. For the CDR3, the DNA is TGTGCCAGCTCACCTCCGATGGGGGGCGATGAAAAACTGTTTTTT. Translating gives CASSPPMGGDEKLFF.

Only a few counts were recorded for this clonotype. V usage is TRBV7-9 and J usage is TRBJ2-7; the D gene is possibly TRBD2 (6 bases). CDR1 and CDR2 from the germline V gene are SEHNR and FQNEAQ (reference sequence). Trimming stripped 7 bases from V and 6 bases from J, with 22 bases between. This CDR3 comprises 15 residues. The CDR3, as DNA: TGTGCCAGCACCCAAGAGATTATCGGGGGTCGCGAGCAGTACTTC. Protein product: CASTQEIIGGREQYF.

The chain recombines TRBV6-1 with TRBJ2-1; D is unresolved. CDR1 and CDR2 from the germline V gene are MNHNS and SASEGT. The CDR3 extends over 14 amino acids. Trimming cost V 8 bases and J 0 bases, with 11 bases left between them. This CDR3 is CASLWSSSYNEQFF. CDR3 coding DNA: TGTGCCAGCCTTTGGAGTAGCTCCTACAATGAGCAGTTCTTC.

This clonotype has a handful of counts. This sequence joins TRBV12-3 or TRBV12-4 and TRBJ2-2; 10 nucleotides line up with TRBD1. Trimming cost V 5 bases and J 6 bases; bases outside gene matches: 6. The CDR3 contains 15 residues. CDR3 nucleotide sequence: TGTGCCAGCAGTGCCGGACAGGGGGTGGCCGGGGAGCTGTTTTTT. It codes for CASSAGQGVAGELFF.

About this clonotype itself: Possible read error: a much larger clone is one base away. The chain links TRBV7-9 to TRBJ1-1; weak D call: TRBD1 (6 bases). This CDR3 is built from 11 residues. The germline CDR1 and CDR2 sequences are SEHNR and FQNEAQ (reference sequence). The CDR3 reads CVSSSDSEAFF. DNA for the CDR3: TGTGTCAGCAGCTCGGACAGTGAAGCTTTCTTT. Based on the CDR3 plus reference TRBV7-9 and TRBJ1-1, the full variable domain is DTGVSQNPRHKITKRGQNVTFRCDPISEHNRLYWYRQTLGQGPEFLTYFQNEAQLEKSRLLSDRFSAERPKGSFSTLEIQRTEQGDSAMYLCVSSSDSEAFFGQGTRLTVV.

The chain couples TRBV4-3 to TRBJ1-6; 8 positions agree with TRBD1. The CDR3 covers 15 residues. Germline V gene data show CDR1 as LGHNA and CDR2 as YSLEER. Losses at the gene ends were 4 bases for V and 13 bases for J; bases not matched to a gene: 12. The DNA for the CDR3 is TGCGCCAGCAGCCGCATACAGGGGGGGGTATCCCCCCTCCACTTT. Protein sequence: CASSRIQGGVSPLHF.

This clonotype was counted at least ten times. The chain combines TRBV5-1 with TRBJ1-5, with D tentatively TRBD1 (5 bases). There are 15 residues in the CDR3. With 4 bases removed from V and 0 bases from J, the gap between germline ends came to 11 bases. From germline, CDR1 is SGHRS and CDR2 YFSETQ. CDR3 coding DNA: TGCGCCAGCAGCGTCTCAGGGATTAGCAATCAGCCCCAGCATTTT. This translates into CASSVSGISNQPQHF.

The table lists this clonotype with many counts. The chain joins TRBV9 to TRBJ1-2; 10 nucleotides line up with TRBD1. Unmatched junction bases numbered 9, after V lost 0 bases and J lost 4 bases. The CDR3 is 17 residues long. Germline lookup yields CDR1 SGDLS and CDR2 YYNGEE. DNA of the CDR3: TGTGCCAGCAGCGTAGCGACAGGGGGCGAGTTTGGCTATGGCTACACCTTC. This gives the protein CASSVATGGEFGYGYTF.

The chain joins TRBV5-6 to TRBJ2-5; D not resolved. Germline CDR1 SGHDT, CDR2 YYEEEE. V lost 2 bases and J 4 bases, leaving 18 bases between the germline ends. This CDR3 region has 16 residues. CDR3 sequence reads: CASSLAGRHSGETQYF. In DNA, the CDR3 is TGTGCCAGCAGCTTAGCCGGACGACATTCAGGAGAGACCCAGTACTTC.

The chain employs TRBV7-9 and TRBJ1-6; no definite D call. V was cut by 3 bases and J by 12 bases, with 9 bases left in between. The V gene's germline CDR1 is SEHNR and CDR2 FQNEAQ (reference sequence). This CDR3 has 12 amino acids. The CDR3 bases are TGTGCCAGCAGCTTCTATCTCCGACCCCTCCACTTT. Protein sequence: CASSFYLRPLHF.

This clonotype has only a few counts. V gene TRBV6-1 combines with J gene TRBJ1-6; 7 nucleotides agree with TRBD1. V was pared by 4 bases and J by 7 bases, with 7 bases of the junction left unmatched. In germline, CDR1 is MNHNS, CDR2 SASEGT. CDR3 length: 15 amino acids. The CDR3 nucleotides are TGTGCCAGCAGTGGCCCGACAGGGAGAAATTCACCCCTCCACTTT. It is translated as CASSGPTGRNSPLHF.

J is TRBJ1-2 and V is TRBV6-2 or TRBV6-3, with D hard to call. Germline V lookup: CDR1 MNHEY, CDR2 SVGEGT. The CDR3 extends over 14 amino acids. Trimming removed 4 bases at V and 0 bases at J, with 9 bases between. CDR3 coding DNA: TGTGCCAGCAGTTTGGACGGATCTAACTATGGCTACACCTTC. Encoded protein: CASSLDGSNYGYTF.

The V call is TRBV19, the J call TRBJ1-1; D uncertain. The germline gives CDR1 LNHDA, CDR2 SQIVND (reference sequence). The CDR3 runs to 11 residues. Trimming took 3 bases from V and 11 from J, leaving 10 bases between them. The CDR3 nucleotides are TGTGCCAGTAGTATGGGGATGGGGGCTTTCTTT. Translation: CASSMGMGAFF. The variable domain in full, completed from reference TRBV19 and TRBJ1-1, reads DGGITQSPKYLFRKEGQNVTLSCEQNLNHDAMYWYRQDPGQGLRLIYYSQIVNDFQKGDIAEGYSVSREKKESFPLTVTSAQKNPTAFYLCASSMGMGAFFGQGTRLTVV.

There are many counts of this clonotype. The rearrangement uses TRBV3-1 and TRBJ1-1; unclear D gene. There are 12 residues in the CDR3. Trimming left V 0 bases short and J 11 bases short, with 10 bases between. Germline V lookup: CDR1 LGHDT, CDR2 YNNKEL (reference sequence). CDR3 loop: CASSQEPGSAFF. The CDR3 DNA follows: TGTGCCAGCAGCCAAGAGCCCGGAAGCGCTTTCTTT.

This chain uses TRBV11-1 with TRBJ2-1, with no clear D. Trimming took off 1 base at V and 8 bases at J, with 15 bases between the two ends. CDR3 size: 15 residues. Germline V gene data show CDR1 as SGHAT and CDR2 as FQDESV (reference sequence). The CDR3: CASSLGRVYRDEQFF. CDR3 sequence (DNA): TGTGCCAGCAGCTTAGGTAGGGTGTATAGGGATGAGCAGTTCTTC. The variable domain in full, with the rest retrieved from reference TRBV11-1 and TRBJ2-1, is EAEVAQSPRYKITEKSQAVAFWCDPISGHATLYWYRQILGQGPELLVQFQDESVVDDSQLPKDRFSAERLKGVDSTLKIQPAELGDSAMYLCASSLGRVYRDEQFFGPGTRLTVL.

This clonotype occurred many times. The chain has TRBV28 and TRBJ2-7; TRBD1 matches at 7 bases. This CDR3 is built from 16 residues. Germline V gives CDR1 MDHEN, CDR2 SYDVKM. V trimming: 8 bases; J trimming: 5 bases; junction bases outside the gene matches: 18. Here the CDR3 DNA reads TGTGCCAGCCCACCTCGATACAAGACAGGGTTCGACGAGCAGTACTTC. This encodes CASPPRYKTGFDEQYF.

The CDR3 sequence: CASSLRGTLNTGELFF. The CDR3 DNA sequence: TGTGCCAGCAGCTTACGGGGGACCTTAAACACCGGGGAGCTGTTTTTT. The J gene is TRBJ2-2, the V gene TRBV7-3; possible D gene TRBD2, 6 bases. This CDR3 has 16 residues. V was clipped by 2 bases and J by 2 bases, with 12 bases between them. Germline values: CDR1 SGHTA, CDR2 FQGTGA.